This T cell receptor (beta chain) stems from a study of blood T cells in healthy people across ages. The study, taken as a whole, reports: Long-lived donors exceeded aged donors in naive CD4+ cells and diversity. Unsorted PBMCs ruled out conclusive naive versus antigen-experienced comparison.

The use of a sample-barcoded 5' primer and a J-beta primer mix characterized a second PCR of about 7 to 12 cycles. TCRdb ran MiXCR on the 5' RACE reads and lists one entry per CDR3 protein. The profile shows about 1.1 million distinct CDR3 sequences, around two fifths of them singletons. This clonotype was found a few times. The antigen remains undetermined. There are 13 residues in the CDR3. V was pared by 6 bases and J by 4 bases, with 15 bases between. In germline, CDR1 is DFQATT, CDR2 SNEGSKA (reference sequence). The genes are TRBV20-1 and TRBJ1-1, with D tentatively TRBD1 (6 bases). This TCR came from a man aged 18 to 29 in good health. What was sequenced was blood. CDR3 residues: CSAPQGSRTEAFF. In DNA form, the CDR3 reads TGCAGTGCCCCCCAGGGGAGTCGCACTGAAGCTTTCTTT.